A selection of T cell receptor beta chains follows, all from one sample in a study of cytomegalovirus exposure and HLA in healthy donors. Libraries were prepared by immunoSEQ multiplex PCR; TCRdb keeps only in-frame clonotypes and omits some of them. The sample has approximately 130,000 clones; more than 80% are singletons. The sample consisted of PBMCs. Receptors originate from a woman aged 25 to 39 in good health and CMV-seropositive. Each CDR3 is given with its conserved first and last residue.

V gene: TRBV6-5; J gene: TRBJ2-3; CDR3 protein: CASSRRPGGTDTQYF
V gene: TRBV19; J gene: TRBJ2-1; CDR3 protein: CASRDRDLYNEQFF
V gene: TRBV19; J gene: TRBJ1-5; CDR3 protein: CASNDGSGRQPQHF
V gene: TRBV6-5; J gene: TRBJ2-1; CDR3 protein: CASSYSAGPYNEQFF
V gene: TRBV6-6; J gene: TRBJ1-5; CDR3 protein: CASSARTDYQPQHF
V gene: TRBV30; J gene: TRBJ2-3; CDR3 protein: CASTNTDTQYF
V gene: TRBV30; J gene: TRBJ2-4; CDR3 protein: CAWRRAGLRENIQYF
V gene: TRBV14; J gene: TRBJ2-2; CDR3 protein: CASSDRDRVWTGELFF
V gene: TRBV18; J gene: TRBJ1-1; CDR3 protein: CASSEGQLNTEAFF
V gene: TRBV7-2; J gene: TRBJ1-2; CDR3 protein: CASILTGNYGYTF
V gene: TRBV4-1; J gene: TRBJ2-2; CDR3 protein: CASSQVLTGGTGELFF
V gene: TRBV6-4; J gene: TRBJ1-4; CDR3 protein: CASSQDSANEKLFF
V gene: TRBV5-1; J gene: TRBJ1-1; CDR3 protein: CASSLEGTYTEAFF
V gene: TRBV5-8; J gene: TRBJ1-1; CDR3 protein: CASSLFPYTEAFF
V gene: TRBV9; J gene: TRBJ2-7; CDR3 protein: CASSVEGGAGMVEQYF
V gene: TRBV5-6; J gene: TRBJ1-3; CDR3 protein: CASSLASGAIYF
V gene: TRBV7-3; J gene: TRBJ2-7; CDR3 protein: CASSLEGGPYEQYF
V gene: TRBV10-2; J gene: TRBJ1-2; CDR3 protein: CASSQGEGYTF
V gene: TRBV30; J gene: TRBJ2-3; CDR3 protein: CAWSTLAGTQYF
V gene: TRBV9; J gene: TRBJ2-7; CDR3 protein: CASSAGRGANEQYF
V gene: TRBV5-1; J gene: TRBJ2-7; CDR3 protein: CASSARTGGNEQYF
V gene: TRBV7-2; J gene: TRBJ1-1; CDR3 protein: CASSLRQNTEAFF
V gene: TRBV10-3; J gene: TRBJ1-1; CDR3 protein: CAISAGGDTEAFF
V gene: TRBV5-1; J gene: TRBJ2-3; CDR3 protein: CASSPPGTGRTDTQYF
V gene: TRBV30; J gene: TRBJ2-1; CDR3 protein: CAWSTGSYEQFF